One TCR beta chain is described in this entry. Antigen: not known. TCRdb keeps only in-frame clones here, not all; method: immunoSEQ multiplex PCR. The data show approximately 74,000 clones, around four fifths seen once. The data originate from a study of T cell responses to AZD1222 COVID-19 vaccine. Points from the study as a whole: Breadth and depth of Spike-specific TCRs rose after two AZD1222 doses.

Pooling was applied to second doses at about 4 or about 12 weeks. This clonotype was obtained from an adult who received the AZD1222 COVID-19 vaccine. The specimen was peripheral blood, collected 28 days after the second AZD1222 dose.

The CDR3 DNA follows: TGTGCCAGCAGTTTTCTTACTAGCGGCGCGGAGCAGTACTTC. This gives the protein CASSFLTSGAEQYF. This rearrangement joins TRBV27 to TRBJ2-7, with 8 nucleotides matching TRBD2. CDR1 and CDR2 (germline): MNHEY, SMNVEV (reference sequence). Unmatched junction bases numbered 8, after V lost 3 bases and J lost 7 bases. The CDR3 runs 14 residues.